The 18 T cell receptor beta chains below come from one sample, sequenced in a study of somatic mutations in cytotoxic T cells in rheumatoid arthritis. Some clones are missing from TCRdb's copy, which holds only in-frame ones; the method was immunoSEQ multiplex PCR. Here the sample spans 2,500 or so clones, around 85% being singletons. The sequenced sample was CD8+ T cells sorted from blood. The receptor source for this set is a woman aged 70-85 years with rheumatoid arthritis.

The chain employs TRBV7-9 and TRBJ2-1; 11 nucleotides agree with TRBD2. CDR3 size: 16 residues. Germline CDR1 and CDR2: SEHNR and FQNEAQ (reference sequence). With 2 bases clipped from V and 5 bases from J, the junction kept 5 bases outside the gene matches. CDR3 bases: TGTGCCAGCAGCTTAACGGGACTAGCGGTCGACAATGAGCAGTTCTTC. Its translation: CASSLTGLAVDNEQFF.

This clone was found once. CDR3 amino acids: CAIPHSGSNEQFF. The CDR3 nucleotides read TGTGCCATCCCACATAGCGGGAGCAATGAGCAGTTCTTC. This sequence joins TRBV7-9 and TRBJ2-1, with 9 positions matching TRBD2. V was pared by 10 bases and J by 6 bases, with 7 bases of the junction left unmatched. CDR1 is SEHNR and CDR2 is FQNEAQ in the germline V gene (reference sequence). The CDR3 runs 13 residues.

The rearrangement joins TRBV15 to TRBJ2-7; 10 bases line up with TRBD1. In germline, CDR1 is LNHNV, CDR2 YYDKDF (reference sequence). The CDR3 loop spans 15 amino acids. The ends lost 3 bases at V and 6 bases at J; junction bases unmatched: 8. CDR3: CATSSHRDRGAEQYF. The CDR3 nucleotides are TGTGCCACCAGCAGCCACCGGGACAGGGGTGCCGAGCAGTACTTC.

This clone ranks as large (0.1 to 1%). This chain links TRBV4-1 with TRBJ2-1; 10 bases agree with TRBD1. Germline V gives CDR1 MGHRA, CDR2 YSYEKL. This CDR3 region has 16 residues. After removal of 0 bases from V and 3 bases from J, the junction contained 2 bases not matched to a gene. For the CDR3, the DNA is TGCGCCAGCAGCCAAGAGGGGACAGGGGTCTACAATGAGCAGTTCTTC. Amino acids: CASSQEGTGVYNEQFF.

The V and J genes are TRBV5-4 and TRBJ1-1; the D gene is possibly TRBD1 (5 bases). The CDR3 sequence is 12 residues long. Trimming cost V 2 bases and J 8 bases, with 10 bases left between them. CDR1 and CDR2 (germline): SGHNT, YYREEE (reference sequence). CDR3 sequence (DNA): TGTGCCAGCAGCTTCGGGGGAGAAGAAGCTTTCTTT. Protein: CASSFGGEEAFF.

The chain couples TRBV27 to TRBJ2-7, with 7 bases fitting TRBD1. Per the germline V gene, CDR1 is MNHEY and CDR2 is SMNVEV (reference sequence). The CDR3 totals 13 residues. After removal of 4 bases from V and 6 bases from J, the junction contained 6 bases not matched to a gene. The CDR3 reads CASSSNRGVEQYF. The CDR3 nucleotides are TGTGCCAGCAGTTCTAACAGGGGAGTCGAGCAGTACTTC.

The chain employs TRBV11-2 and TRBJ2-4; D perhaps matches TRBD2 (6 bases). V lost 5 bases, J lost 7 bases, and 21 bases lay in between. CDR1 and CDR2 (germline): SGHAT, FQNNGV. The CDR3 covers 16 residues. The CDR3, as DNA: TGTGCCAGCAGCCTTCTGGAGGTCTTTAGCGGCAACATTCAGTACTTC. This gives the protein CASSLLEVFSGNIQYF.

The V call is TRBV27, the J call TRBJ2-7; D unclear. The germline V gene encodes CDR1 MNHEY and CDR2 SMNVEV (reference sequence). Trimming cost V 0 bases and J 3 bases, with 6 bases left between them. The CDR3 runs 13 residues. The CDR3 DNA sequence: TGTGCCAGCAGTTTATCTAGCCGCTACGAGCAGTACTTC. Encoded protein: CASSLSSRYEQYF.

The CDR3 DNA sequence: TGCAGCGTTAGGACACTTTCCTACGAGCAGTACTTC. Protein: CSVRTLSYEQYF. V gene TRBV29-1 combines with J gene TRBJ2-7; D perhaps matches TRBD1 (5 bases). The V gene's germline CDR1 is SQVTM and CDR2 ANQGSEA. This CDR3 has 12 amino acids. The germline V and J ends were trimmed by 5 bases and 1 base, with 9 bases remaining between them.

The gene calls are TRBV19 and TRBJ2-7; D perhaps matches TRBD2 (6 bases). The length of the CDR3 is 14 residues. Germline V gene lookup returns CDR1 LNHDA and CDR2 SQIVND (reference sequence). Deletions cut 9 bases from V and 9 bases from J, with 24 bases between. The CDR3 nucleotides are TGTGCCAGCAGCGACAATAAGGACTACCGGCGGCAGTACTTC. Translated, it gives CASSDNKDYRRQYF.

The count of this clone is one. V and J are TRBV4-3 and TRBJ2-3; D might be TRBD2 (5 bases). The CDR3 is 16 residues long. The V gene's germline CDR1 is LGHNA and CDR2 YSLEER. The germline V and J ends were trimmed by 4 bases and 0 bases, with 14 bases remaining between them. The CDR3 reads CASSPGWRKSTDTQYF. CDR3 sequence (DNA): TGCGCCAGCAGCCCGGGGTGGCGGAAAAGCACAGATACGCAGTATTTT.

The genes are TRBV27 and TRBJ1-2, with D perhaps TRBD1 (6 bases). Between the trimmed V and J ends, which lost 0 bases and 5 bases, there was a span of 16 bases. From germline, CDR1 is MNHEY and CDR2 SMNVEV (reference sequence). This CDR3 has 16 amino acids. CDR3 in amino acids: CASSLSGGALGYGYTF. CDR3 DNA sequence: TGTGCCAGCAGTTTATCAGGGGGGGCTCTTGGGTATGGCTACACCTTC.

This chain joins TRBV4-3 and TRBJ2-1, with 13 nucleotides matching TRBD2. CDR3 length equals 15 residues. After removal of 0 bases from V and 10 bases from J, the junction contained 3 bases not matched to a gene. Per the germline V gene, CDR1 is LGHNA and CDR2 is YSLEER. In nucleotides, the CDR3 is TGCGCCAGCAGCCAAGATGGGACTAGCGGGATCGAGCAGTTCTTC. This sequence encodes CASSQDGTSGIEQFF.

V is TRBV6-4 and J is TRBJ2-3; 8 nucleotides align to TRBD1. CDR1 and CDR2 from the germline V gene are MRHNA and SNTAGT. V trimming: 6 bases; J trimming: 3 bases; junction bases outside the gene matches: 5. This CDR3 has 14 residues. The CDR3 reads CASSPGQDTDTQYF. The CDR3 DNA follows: TGTGCCAGCAGCCCGGGACAGGATACAGATACGCAGTATTTT.

The chain links TRBV9 to TRBJ2-3, with 11 positions matching TRBD2. The trim removed 6 bases at V and 5 bases at J, leaving 5 bases unmatched. Germline assignment: CDR1 SGDLS and CDR2 YYNGEE. The CDR3 extends over 14 amino acids. CDR3: CASTPSGGKDTQYF. In nucleotides, the CDR3 is TGTGCCAGCACCCCTAGCGGGGGGAAAGATACGCAGTATTTT.

This clone was picked up one time. The rearrangement uses TRBV29-1 and TRBJ2-7; a possible D gene is TRBD2 (6 bases). V lost 7 bases to trimming and J lost 2 bases, with 12 bases between them. There are 12 residues in the CDR3. Germline CDR1 is SQVTM and CDR2 is ANQGSEA. The CDR3 spells CSARDLTYEQYF. The CDR3 nucleotides read TGCAGCGCCCGGGACTTAACCTACGAGCAGTACTTC.

The gene calls are TRBV4-1 and TRBJ2-7, with 11 bases lining up with TRBD2. Germline CDR1 MGHRA, CDR2 YSYEKL. The CDR3 is 16 amino acids. The V and J ends lost 0 bases and 3 bases, in that order; junction bases with no gene match: 4. The CDR3 DNA reads TGCGCCAGCAGCCAAGAGCCCACTAGCGGGAGCTACGAGCAGTACTTC. Its protein product is CASSQEPTSGSYEQYF.

The chain recombines TRBV7-3 with TRBJ2-2, with 10 bases fitting TRBD2. The V gene's germline CDR1 is SGHTA and CDR2 FQGTGA. V gave up 2 bases and J gave up 3 bases; unmatched junction bases: 0. The CDR3 spans 15 residues. The CDR3 protein is CASSLLAGDTGELFF. For the CDR3, the DNA is TGTGCCAGCAGCTTACTAGCGGGAGACACCGGGGAGCTGTTTTTT.